Below, 25 T cell receptor beta chains from the same sample are listed, as sequenced in a study of blood T cell repertoires in COVID-19. Profiling relied on immunoSEQ multiplex PCR, and the TCRdb table lists in-frame clones only, not all of them. The sample lists roughly 100,000 clones, roughly four fifths occurring once. Material: peripheral blood. These TCRs come from a man between 60 and 75 years old with acute or convalescent COVID-19.

The chain has TRBV5-1 and TRBJ2-1; TRBD2 matches 11 bases. CDR1 is SGHRS and CDR2 is YFSETQ in the germline V gene. The length of the CDR3 is 18 residues. V was pared by 0 bases and J by 5 bases, with 10 bases of the junction left unmatched. CDR3 in amino acids: CASSLEASGGPYDNEQFF. The CDR3 coding sequence is TGCGCCAGCAGCTTGGAGGCTAGCGGGGGGCCTTATGACAATGAGCAGTTCTTC.

The chain uses TRBV28 and TRBJ2-3; 8 bases match TRBD2. This CDR3 comprises 16 residues. V trimming: 2 bases; J trimming: 0 bases; junction bases outside the gene matches: 4. Germline V gene lookup returns CDR1 MDHEN and CDR2 SYDVKM. In DNA form, the CDR3 reads TGTGCCAGCAGTTTAGCGGCTAGCGGGAGCACAGATACGCAGTATTTT. Its translation is CASSLAASGSTDTQYF.

The V gene is TRBV7-2, the J gene TRBJ2-1; 8 nucleotides match TRBD1. J was trimmed by 1 base and V by 4 bases; bases with no gene match: 3. The germline V gene has CDR1 SGHTA and CDR2 FQGNSA. This CDR3 is 15 amino acids long. The DNA of the CDR3 is TGTGCCAGCAGCTACAGGGGGTTTTCCTACAATGAGCAGTTCTTC. Its translation is CASSYRGFSYNEQFF.

A note on this clone: A junction end diverges from the germline sequence, so it may reflect a read error. Other nucleotide sequences from this sample produce the same CDR3. The chain links TRBV6-5 to TRBJ1-2; 9 bases map to TRBD1. Germline values: CDR1 MNHEY, CDR2 SVGAGI. CDR3 length equals 14 residues. CDR3 DNA sequence: TGCGCCAGCAGTTACCGGGACAGGGATTATGGCTACACCTTC. It yields the protein CASSYRDRDYGYTF.

This rearrangement joins TRBV5-1 to TRBJ1-1, with D maybe TRBD1 (6 bases). Trimming removed 0 bases at V and 5 bases at J, with 11 bases between. The germline V gene has CDR1 SGHRS and CDR2 YFSETQ. CDR3 length equals 14 residues. CDR3 region: CASSLEAGETEAFF. The CDR3 DNA reads TGCGCCAGCAGCTTGGAGGCAGGGGAGACTGAAGCTTTCTTT.

This chain links TRBV18 with TRBJ1-1; 9 bases are shared with TRBD1. This CDR3 comprises 17 residues. V lost 6 bases and J lost 4; bases outside the gene matches: 15. Germline V gives CDR1 KGHSH, CDR2 LQKENI. As DNA, the CDR3 is TGTGCCAGCTCTCTCCAAGGGACAGGGAAGTTGGGCACTGAAGCTTTCTTT. It translates to CASSLQGTGKLGTEAFF.

The J gene is TRBJ2-7, the V gene TRBV18, with TRBD2 matching 15 bases. The CDR3 extends over 17 amino acids. V was clipped by 2 bases and J by 5 bases; unmatched bases: 7. The V gene's germline CDR1 is KGHSH and CDR2 LQKENI. CDR3 in DNA: TGTGCCAGCTCACCATCCGTTGGACTAGCGGGAGGGGACGAGCAGTACTTC. Translating gives CASSPSVGLAGGDEQYF.

This clone was seen a few times. This sequence joins TRBV4-2 and TRBJ2-1, with TRBD1 matching 10 bases. The germline V gene has CDR1 LGHNA and CDR2 YNFKEQ. Trimming at V came to 1 base and at J to 2 bases, leaving 8 bases not matched to a gene. CDR3 length equals 18 residues. The CDR3 nucleotides are TGTGCCAGCAGCCAAGGCCGGGACAGGGGATGGGCCTACAATGAGCAGTTCTTC. Residues: CASSQGRDRGWAYNEQFF.

This chain uses TRBV9 with TRBJ1-2; TRBD1 matches 7 bases. This CDR3 spans 14 amino acids. Germline V lookup: CDR1 SGDLS, CDR2 YYNGEE. V was pared by 4 bases and J by 6 bases, with 9 bases of the junction left unmatched. CDR3 sequence (DNA): TGTGCCAGCAGCCCCGGGGTGACAGGGAATGGCTACACCTTC. Translating gives CASSPGVTGNGYTF.

The chain employs TRBV9 and TRBJ2-3; tentatively, D is TRBD1 (5 bases). V lost 0 bases and J lost 2, with 10 bases in between. The CDR3 is 15 residues long. The germline gives CDR1 SGDLS, CDR2 YYNGEE. CDR3 sequence: CASSVGSGLTDTQYF. CDR3 sequence (DNA): TGTGCCAGCAGCGTAGGGTCAGGGCTCACAGATACGCAGTATTTT.

This chain connects TRBV6-1 to TRBJ1-1; D may be TRBD1 (6 bases). Trimming took 0 bases from V and 1 from J, leaving 12 bases between them. The CDR3 has 16 residues. The germline V gene has CDR1 MNHNS and CDR2 SASEGT. In DNA, the CDR3 is TGTGCCAGCAGTGAAGCGCAAAGGGGGAGGAACACTGAAGCTTTCTTT. This sequence encodes CASSEAQRGRNTEAFF.

This chain links TRBV20-1 with TRBJ2-1; 7 nucleotides agree with TRBD2. The trim removed 3 bases at V and 6 bases at J, leaving 5 bases unmatched. The CDR3 is 13 residues long. Germline values: CDR1 DFQATT, CDR2 SNEGSKA (reference sequence). CDR3 region: CSASSGSSNEQFF. CDR3 DNA: TGCAGTGCTAGTAGCGGGTCCAGCAATGAGCAGTTCTTC.

The chain links TRBV5-4 to TRBJ2-3, with TRBD2 matching 9 bases. CDR1 SGHNT and CDR2 YYREEE come from the germline V gene (reference sequence). This CDR3 region has 16 residues. The ends lost 0 bases at V and 4 bases at J; junction bases unmatched: 6. The CDR3 sequence: CASSLERGAPPDTQYF. The CDR3 DNA reads TGTGCCAGCAGCTTGGAGCGGGGGGCGCCCCCAGATACGCAGTATTTT.

The chain employs TRBV19 and TRBJ1-1; D is uncertain. V dropped 3 bases and J dropped 0 bases, with 11 bases sitting between them. Germline CDR1 is LNHDA and CDR2 is SQIVND (reference sequence). The CDR3 is made up of 15 amino acids. The CDR3, as DNA: TGTGCCAGTAGTATTCGGGTTTTGATGAACACTGAAGCTTTCTTT. This encodes CASSIRVLMNTEAFF.

This clone has only a few counts. The chain joins TRBV11-1 to TRBJ1-1; 9 nucleotides align to TRBD1. Trimming took 6 bases from V and 1 from J; bases not matched to a gene: 6. The CDR3 is 15 residues long. CDR1 and CDR2 (germline): SGHAT, FQDESV (reference sequence). As DNA, the CDR3 is TGTGCCAGCAGACCTACAGGGGGCGGGAACACTGAAGCTTTCTTT. Residues: CASRPTGGGNTEAFF.

This clone was seen more than once but under ten times. The CDR3 DNA follows: TGCGCCAGCAGCTTTCTTCAGGCTCAAGAGACCCAGTACTTC. Translation: CASSFLQAQETQYF. V is TRBV5-1 and J is TRBJ2-5; no reliable D call. V lost 2 bases to trimming and J lost 2 bases, with 10 bases between them. The CDR3 runs 14 residues. The germline V gene encodes CDR1 SGHRS and CDR2 YFSETQ.

CDR3 region: CARSSYQGYEQYF. The CDR3 nucleotides read TGTGCCAGAAGCTCATATCAGGGCTACGAGCAGTACTTC. This chain connects TRBV5-3 to TRBJ2-7, with D possibly matching TRBD1 (5 bases). TRBV5-3 belongs to the ORF category, with a function that is uncertain. V shed 3 bases and J shed 3 bases, with 10 bases lying between them. The CDR3 covers 13 residues.

The chain recombines TRBV6-5 with TRBJ2-7; D gene unclear. Trimming left V 3 bases short and J 3 bases short, with 12 bases between. The CDR3 spans 14 residues. The V gene's germline CDR1 is MNHEY and CDR2 SVGAGI. CDR3 amino acids: CASSYGPVDYEQYF. The CDR3 nucleotides are TGTGCCAGCAGTTATGGGCCAGTAGACTACGAGCAGTACTTC.

CDR3 residues: CASSGEGFTEAFF. CDR3 bases: TGCGCCAGCAGCGGCGAGGGATTCACTGAAGCTTTCTTT. V is TRBV5-1 and J is TRBJ1-1, with D unresolved. Trimming pared 4 bases from V and 4 bases from J, leaving 11 bases between. This CDR3 is 13 amino acids long. CDR1 and CDR2 from the germline V gene are SGHRS and YFSETQ.

The V gene is TRBV9, the J gene TRBJ2-2, with D hard to call. This CDR3 has 15 amino acids. V was pared by 0 bases and J by 1 base, with 7 bases between. Germline V gives CDR1 SGDLS, CDR2 YYNGEE. The CDR3 loop reads CASSVGRRNTGELFF. The CDR3 DNA follows: TGTGCCAGCAGCGTAGGCCGGAGGAACACCGGGGAGCTGTTTTTT.

The chain carries TRBV6-2 or TRBV6-3 and TRBJ1-5; D remains ambiguous. This CDR3 comprises 18 residues. V was pared by 2 bases and J by 5 bases, with 22 bases between. Germline CDR1 and CDR2: MNHEY and SVGEGT. The CDR3 sequence is CASSYRQEGTGRHQPQHF. The CDR3 DNA follows: TGTGCCAGCAGTTACCGGCAGGAGGGTACCGGGCGGCATCAGCCCCAGCATTTT.

This chain uses TRBV2 with TRBJ2-5; 10 nucleotides agree with TRBD1. CDR3 length: 14 residues. Losses at the gene ends were 6 bases for V and 4 bases for J; bases not matched to a gene: 5. Germline-derived CDR1 and CDR2 are SNHLY and FYNNEI. Here the CDR3 reads CASSGDRGGETQYF. The DNA for the CDR3 is TGTGCCAGCAGCGGGGACAGGGGAGGAGAGACCCAGTACTTC.

The rearrangement links TRBV6-4 to TRBJ2-1; possibly TRBD2 for D (5 bases). Germline values: CDR1 MRHNA, CDR2 SNTAGT. This CDR3 comprises 13 residues. V shed 2 bases and J shed 9 bases, with 11 bases lying between them. CDR3 region: CASSDNLASEQFF. The CDR3 bases are TGTGCCAGCAGTGACAATTTAGCGAGTGAGCAGTTCTTC.

The V and J genes are TRBV2 and TRBJ1-5; maybe TRBD1 (5 bases). The V gene lost 3 bases and the J gene lost 7 bases, with 13 bases spanning the gap. Germline assignment: CDR1 SNHLY and CDR2 FYNNEI. This CDR3 comprises 14 residues. The CDR3 reads CASSEGTIGQPQHF. In DNA form, the CDR3 reads TGTGCCAGCAGTGAGGGGACTATTGGGCAGCCCCAGCATTTT.

The V call is TRBV11-2, the J call TRBJ2-3; D unclear. The CDR3 is 12 residues long. Trimming shortened V by 4 bases and J by 4 bases, and 6 bases separated the two germline ends. CDR1 and CDR2 (germline): SGHAT, FQNNGV. The CDR3 spells CASSSNSDTQYF. CDR3 DNA sequence: TGTGCCAGCAGCTCAAATTCAGATACGCAGTATTTT.